Sequencing of this T cell receptor (beta chain) was carried out in a study of CD8 T cells in Susac syndrome (dated by TCRdb to between 2017 and 2020). In the study overall: Of the Susac syndrome patients who were sequenced, fewer than 10 were in clinical remission while more than five had clinically active disease. The study used repertoire sequencing to test whether antigen drove CD8+ T cell activation and differentiation in Susac syndrome. At blood withdrawal, Susac syndrome patients were therapy-naive, treated with corticosteroids (with IVIg additionally given to some), or treated with IVIg alone. Here is what the overall study found, with its caveats: The TCR sequencing and HLA analysis was acknowledged to have included a relatively small number of individuals. The CD4+ T cell repertoire of patients with Susac syndrome showed no detectable clonal expansion.

High-throughput TCR beta sequencing profiled peripheral blood CD8+ and CD4+ T cells from healthy donors, Susac syndrome patients and multiple sclerosis patients. The Susac syndrome patients fulfilled recently defined diagnostic criteria for either definite or probable disease. Bulk CD8+ and CD4+ T cells were purified by magnetic negative isolation, while CD8+ TEMRA cells were enriched using FACS. Blood was collected in EDTA tubes and processed within 24 hours, with PBMCs isolated through density gradient centrifugation. PBMCs intended for TCR sequencing were cryopreserved in liquid nitrogen and were subsequently thawed in a 37 degrees C water bath. The sorted or isolated CD4+, CD8+ and CD8+ TEMRA cells had a purity of 90% or higher. With respect to this clonotype: Its binding antigen is unknown. Base qualities were left out, and no much larger clone turns up one base away.

Compared with germline, V lacks 6 bases and J lacks 7 bases; bases without a gene match: 8. Taken from the germline V gene, the CDR1 and CDR2 loops are SGHTA and FQGNSA. Including the terminal cysteine and phenylalanine, the CDR3 comprises 13 residues. Only CDR3 DNA is held: 39 bases, read in frame from base 1. RNA was extracted with the RNeasy kit and roughly 0.45 to 1 ug was reverse transcribed using random hexamers. The immunoSEQ multiplex PCR assay, covering 54 Vbeta and 13 Jbeta segments, was used to amplify TCR beta CDR3 regions. To correct PCR amplification bias, a synthetic template baseline was used for both primer optimization and computational correction. Regarding the original processing steps: Only productive sequences were kept, with reads annotated to V, D and J genes according to IMGT and analyzed in immunoSEQ Analyzer. Clonality was computed as one minus Shannon entropy normalized by log2 of the number of productive unique sequences. For each patient and control, public and private clones were evaluated among the 100 most prevalent clones. Clones were defined as Susac-specific if absent from the healthy and MS cohorts, from over a thousand published viral clones and from other ImmuneACCESS disease sequences. In-frame beta chains were kept once TCRdb had trimmed the public reads at Q25 with fastp and called clones with MiXCR. Entries are consolidated by CDR3 protein sequence, retaining the most common genes and DNA. The V and J calls were not made by the authors but by TCRdb's processing. The table for this sample lists 160,000 or so distinct CDR3 sequences; roughly 95% of them were counted only once. The ten largest clones represent 0.15% to 0.2% of the sample.

The sample consisted of CD4+ T cells from PBMCs. The chain links TRBV7-2 with TRBJ1-2; 7 central bases correspond to TRBD1. The clonotype comes from a human donor with Susac syndrome. The bases read TGTGCCAGCAGACTCGACAGGGCCAGTGGCTACACCTTC. Translated, this is CASRLDRASGYTF.